Listed below are T cell receptor beta chains from one sample, sequenced in a study of blood T cells in healthy people across ages. TCRdb re-derived calls from the 5' RACE reads in MiXCR, one entry per CDR3 protein. The sample contains 1.5 million or so distinct CDR3 sequences, 40% to 50% of which appear only once. Sequencing was carried out using blood. Every receptor here comes from a woman under 30 in good health. Each CDR3 is given with its conserved first and last residue. A D gene is named only where the DNA matches it firmly. Clone size is shown for a subset of rows, as once, few, many or a class of expanded clone.

>TRBV19|-|few|TRBJ2-1
TGTGCCAGTAGTATGAGGGGCGAGCAGTTCTTC
CASSMRGEQFF
>TRBV10-3|-|-|TRBJ2-3
TGTGCCATCAGTGAGTCGAGGGGCAGTAGCACAGATACGCAGTATTTT
CAISESRGSSTDTQYF
>TRBV12-3/TRBV12-4|TRBD1|few|TRBJ2-3
TGTGCCAGCAGCCCCACAGGGGCATATGATACGCAGTATTTT
CASSPTGAYDTQYF
>TRBV7-9|-|-|TRBJ1-4
TGTGCCAGCAGCTTAGGAAGCCATGCGGGTGAAAAACTGTTTTTT
CASSLGSHAGEKLFF
>TRBV4-1|-|-|TRBJ2-7
TGCGCCAGCAGCCAAGTTCGGGACGGATACGAGCAGTACTTC
CASSQVRDGYEQYF
>TRBV4-1|TRBD1|few|TRBJ2-5
TGCGCCAGCAGCACGACAGGGGGCTTGGGAGAGACCCAGTACTTC
CASSTTGGLGETQYF
>TRBV20-1|-|-|TRBJ1-1
TGCAGTGCTAGAAGGAATCAGGGTGGGGCTTTCTTT
CSARRNQGGAFF
>TRBV18|-|once|TRBJ2-7
TGTGCCAGCTCCCTTAGGCCCCTTCCAGACGAGCAGTACTTC
CASSLRPLPDEQYF
>TRBV19|TRBD1|-|TRBJ2-7
TGTGCCAGTAGTACCGGGACAGGGAGGAGCTCCTACGAGCAGTACTTC
CASSTGTGRSSYEQYF
>TRBV10-3|-|-|TRBJ1-1
TGTGCCATCAGGGGAGGAGGGAACACTGAAGCTTTCTTT
CAIRGGGNTEAFF
>TRBV4-2|TRBD1|-|TRBJ2-3
TGTGCCAGCAGCCAAGTTGGGACAGGTCCAGATACGCAGTATTTT
CASSQVGTGPDTQYF
>TRBV24-1|-|once|TRBJ1-1
TGTGCCACCAGTTCCAACATGAACACTGAAGCTTTCTTT
CATSSNMNTEAFF
>TRBV27|-|few|TRBJ2-7
TGTGCCAGCAGTTCCTTACCGGGAGTATCCTACGAGCAGTACTTC
CASSSLPGVSYEQYF
>TRBV10-2|-|-|TRBJ2-3
TGCGCCAGCAGTGAGTCACTTACCGAAGGGGGAGGCACAGATACGCAGTATTTT
CASSESLTEGGGTDTQYF
>TRBV30|-|-|TRBJ1-2
TGTGCCTGGGATGATAAGGGGTTCTATGGCTACACCTTC
CAWDDKGFYGYTF
>TRBV12-3/TRBV12-4|TRBD2|-|TRBJ2-7
TGTGCCAGCAGGGGCAGCGGGGGCCAATTTTACGAGCAGTACTTC
CASRGSGGQFYEQYF
>TRBV12-3/TRBV12-4|TRBD2|-|TRBJ2-7
TGTGCCAGCACCGCAGGACTAGCGGCCAACGAGCAGTACTTC
CASTAGLAANEQYF
>TRBV7-9|TRBD1|few|TRBJ1-2
TGTGCCAGCAGCGCTAACGGAGGGGGATCAGGGGGACGAGGCTACACCTTC
CASSANGGGSGGRGYTF
>TRBV5-1|-|-|TRBJ2-3
TGCGCCAGCAGCTTGGAGGCTAGCGTAACAGATACGCAGTATTTT
CASSLEASVTDTQYF
>TRBV5-1|-|-|TRBJ2-3
TGCGCCAGCAGTTTGCCGACCAACACAGATACGCAGTATTTT
CASSLPTNTDTQYF
>TRBV5-1|-|many|TRBJ2-1
TGCGCCAGCAGCCCGAGGGTCAATGAGCAGTTCTTC
CASSPRVNEQFF
>TRBV5-1|TRBD1|-|TRBJ2-1
TGCGCCAGCAGCTTTGGACAGGCCAGGGATGAGCAGTTCTTC
CASSFGQARDEQFF